This T cell receptor beta chain is drawn from a study of post-analysis software for immune sequencing data. On the study more broadly: Disease trajectories encompassed relapsing-remitting, secondary progressive and progressive-relapsing multiple sclerosis.

About this clonotype itself: The antigen remains undetermined.

Germline V gene sequence: CDR1 DFQATT, CDR2 SNEGSKA (reference sequence). Trimming cost V 2 bases and J 3 bases, with 11 bases left between them. The CDR3 has 13 amino acids. Prepared libraries of TCR beta cDNA carried unique molecular identifiers. Researchers reported 550,000 or so cDNA molecules coming from around 1 to 10 million T cells. TCRdb re-derived calls from the PCR reads in MiXCR, one entry per CDR3 protein. The sample has fewer than 850,000 distinct CDR3 sequences; roughly 29% are singletons. Notes on the study in general: Samples sharing a preparation batch grouped tightly together when assessed by F measure. For normalized Chao1 diversity, multiple sclerosis patients scored significantly lower than controls did. With TRBV5-6, TRBV5-1 and TRBV20-1 included, several TRBV segments were more frequent in patients than in controls.

Sequenced input: blood. This clonotype was obtained from a girl between 5 and 17 years old with multiple sclerosis. V gene TRBV20-1 combines with J gene TRBJ2-7, with D maybe TRBD1 (5 bases). CDR3: CSARQGVGYEQYF. In DNA form, the CDR3 reads TGCAGTGCTAGACAGGGTGTGGGCTACGAGCAGTACTTC.